What follows are 27 T cell receptor beta chains derived from one specimen sequenced in a study of radiotherapy plus CTLA-4 blockade in lung cancer. TCRdb's table, derived via immunoSEQ multiplex PCR, lists solely in-frame clones and lacks some. The table shows 75,000 to 95,000 clones, with roughly four fifths occurring only once. Sequencing used peripheral blood, obtained from a patient treated with radiotherapy plus ipilimumab. Receptors were obtained from a human donor with non-small cell lung cancer that progressed on radiotherapy plus ipilimumab.

On this clone: One end of the junction fails to match germline, which may point to a read error. The genes are TRBV7-7 and TRBJ2-1; no firm D call. Germline CDR1 reads SSHAT; CDR2 reads FNYEAQ (reference sequence). The CDR3 is 15 amino acids. The CDR3 DNA is TGTGCTAGCAGTACATACCCCGGGCCAGACAATGAGCAGTTCTTC. Its protein product is CASSTYPGPDNEQFF.

V is TRBV28 and J is TRBJ1-1, with 11 nucleotides matching TRBD1. Germline V gene data show CDR1 as MDHEN and CDR2 as SYDVKM. The CDR3 covers 15 residues. V lost 6 bases to trimming and J lost 5 bases; unmatched junction nucleotides: 8. The CDR3, as DNA: TGTGCCAGCAGCCCCGGGACAGGGGGAAGGACTGAAGCTTTCTTT. Residues: CASSPGTGGRTEAFF.

The rearrangement links TRBV21-1 to TRBJ2-7; the table calls TRBD2, which could not be checked here. TRBV21-1 is a documented pseudogene. The CDR3 totals 14 residues. The CDR3 protein is CASSQFGPGGEQYV. The CDR3 DNA reads as TGTGCCAGCAGCCAGTTCGGACCGGGGGGGGAGCAGTACGTC.

V is TRBV21-1 and J is TRBJ2-2; the listed D gene, TRBD2, was not tested against the DNA. TRBV21-1 is tagged as a pseudogene. The CDR3 has 18 amino acids. CDR3 in DNA: TGTGCCAGCAGCAATGGGCTAGCGGGAGACTCGAACACCGGGGAGCTGTTTTTT. It is translated as CASSNGLAGDSNTGELFF.

The chain is built from TRBV4-2 and TRBJ2-1; D might be TRBD1 or TRBD2, each matching 7 bases. Trimming stripped 4 bases from V and 9 bases from J, with 19 bases between. Germline-derived CDR1 and CDR2 are LGHNA and YNFKEQ. CDR3 length equals 15 residues. In DNA, the CDR3 is TGTGCCAGCAGCCCTGCCCACCAGGGGGGGGGTGAGCAGTTCTTC. Encoded protein: CASSPAHQGGGEQFF.

This clone was found a few times. This sequence joins TRBV5-4 and TRBJ2-3, with a possible D match to TRBD2 (7 bases). Trimming took off 4 bases at V and 3 bases at J, with 15 bases between the two ends. The germline V gene encodes CDR1 SGHNT and CDR2 YYREEE (reference sequence). CDR3 length: 15 residues. The CDR3 DNA reads as TGTGCCAGCAGCCTCCGCAGGGGAGGGACAGATACGCAGTATTTT. Its protein product is CASSLRRGGTDTQYF.

This CDR3 reads CASSPRVGGWGTEAFF. The CDR3, as DNA: TGTGCCAGCTCACCGAGAGTAGGGGGCTGGGGGACTGAAGCTTTCTTT. V and J are TRBV18 and TRBJ1-1; 7 bases agree with TRBD1. CDR1 and CDR2 (germline): KGHSH, LQKENI. The CDR3 totals 16 residues. V shed 3 bases and J 5 bases; nucleotides not matched to a gene: 12.

The chain links TRBV19 to TRBJ2-1; 9 nucleotides agree with TRBD1. Germline V CDR1 and CDR2: LNHDA, SQIVND (reference sequence). With V trimmed by 8 bases and J by 6 bases, 11 bases remained unmatched. This CDR3 comprises 15 residues. CDR3 protein: CASATGTGKGNEQFF. DNA for the CDR3: TGTGCCAGTGCCACCGGGACAGGGAAAGGCAATGAGCAGTTCTTC.

This clone was observed a few times. The chain carries TRBV28 and TRBJ2-1; unclear D gene. Deletions cut 6 bases from V and 9 bases from J, with 9 bases between. This CDR3 has 11 amino acids. Germline V gives CDR1 MDHEN, CDR2 SYDVKM. The CDR3 DNA reads as TGTGCCAGCAGGTCGTTGGGTGAGCAGTTCTTC. This sequence encodes CASRSLGEQFF.

The rearrangement joins TRBV25-1 to TRBJ1-5; D unresolved. The CDR3 loop spans 12 amino acids. The germline gives CDR1 MGHDK, CDR2 SYGVNS. The V end lost 0 bases, the J end lost 6 bases, and 3 bases lay between the germline ends. The CDR3 DNA sequence: TGTGCCAGCAGTGAATACGGTCAGCCCCAGCATTTT. Protein: CASSEYGQPQHF. The whole variable domain, remainder taken from reference TRBV25-1 and TRBJ1-5, is EADIYQTPRYLVIGTGKKITLECSQTMGHDKMYWYQQDPGMELHLIHYSYGVNSTEKGDLSSESTVSRIRTEHFPLTLESARPSHTSQYLCASSEYGQPQHFGDGTRLSIL.

This sequence joins TRBV6-6 and TRBJ2-5, with D perhaps TRBD2 (6 bases). The germline V gene has CDR1 MNHNY and CDR2 SVGAGI (reference sequence). The V end was cut by 0 bases, the J end by 6 bases, with 17 bases between. CDR3 length: 16 amino acids. Here the CDR3 DNA reads TGTGCCAGCAGTTACTCTCGCCGGGAGACGGGGAAGACCCAGTACTTC. This encodes CASSYSRRETGKTQYF.

The chain uses TRBV5-6 and TRBJ2-1; tentative D call: TRBD2 (5 bases). Trimming took off 4 bases at V and 4 bases at J, with 9 bases between the two ends. Germline CDR1 SGHDT, CDR2 YYEEEE. CDR3 length: 13 amino acids. The CDR3 DNA follows: TGTGCCAGCAGCCCTGGACTGTACAATGAGCAGTTCTTC. Protein sequence: CASSPGLYNEQFF.

V gene TRBV30 combines with J gene TRBJ1-5, with D hard to call. Germline-derived CDR1 and CDR2 are GTSNPN and SVGIG (reference sequence). V gave up 5 bases and J gave up 7 bases, with 15 bases separating them. This CDR3 has 13 residues. CDR3 residues: CAWGHGLGQPQHF. The DNA of the CDR3 is TGTGCCTGGGGTCATGGGTTAGGACAGCCCCAGCATTTT.

The chain combines TRBV6-5 with TRBJ2-7; TRBD1 matches at 9 bases. V shed 1 base and J 5 bases; nucleotides not matched to a gene: 6. Germline CDR1 and CDR2: MNHEY and SVGAGI. CDR3 length: 15 amino acids. The CDR3 DNA reads TGTGCCAGCAGTTACTTCGGGACAGGGTATGACGAGCAGTACTTC. Protein: CASSYFGTGYDEQYF.

This clone has a handful of counts. The chain recombines TRBV9 with TRBJ2-1; TRBD2 matches 12 bases. V shed 3 bases and J 9 bases; nucleotides not matched to a gene: 28. The V gene's germline CDR1 is SGDLS and CDR2 YYNGEE. The CDR3 totals 22 residues. The CDR3 loop reads CASSAEPHAATSGRAGLGEQFF. The CDR3 bases are TGTGCCAGCAGCGCAGAACCACATGCGGCGACTAGCGGGAGAGCCGGCTTGGGTGAGCAGTTCTTC.

CDR3 in amino acids: CASSVEGVGGYTF. CDR3 coding DNA: TGTGCCAGCAGCGTAGAAGGGGTGGGTGGCTACACCTTC. This sequence joins TRBV9 and TRBJ1-2; D possibly corresponds to TRBD1 (5 bases). The germline V and J ends were trimmed by 0 bases and 7 bases, with 10 bases remaining between them. CDR1 and CDR2 from the germline V gene are SGDLS and YYNGEE. The CDR3 runs to 13 residues.

This chain joins TRBV7-9 and TRBJ2-5; 8 bases fit TRBD2. Trimming took 5 bases from V and 4 from J; bases not matched to a gene: 12. Germline V gene data show CDR1 as SEHNR and CDR2 as FQNEAQ (reference sequence). This CDR3 is built from 16 residues. For the CDR3, the DNA is TGTGCCAGCAGCCCAATCCTCCGCGGGAGGATAGAGACCCAGTACTTC. This translates into CASSPILRGRIETQYF.

The rearrangement links TRBV6-1 to TRBJ2-3, with 10 bases that match TRBD2. The CDR3 is 17 residues long. V was pared by 3 bases and J by 1 base, with 7 bases of the junction left unmatched. From germline, CDR1 is MNHNS and CDR2 SASEGT. In DNA form, the CDR3 reads TGTGCCAGCAGTGATTCTCTTCTAGCGGGAGGCACAGATACGCAGTATTTT. Its protein is CASSDSLLAGGTDTQYF.

In nucleotides, the CDR3 is TGTGCCAGCCGATTCCAGGGGACCCACAATGAGCAGTTCTTC. Translation gives CASRFQGTHNEQFF. This chain joins TRBV6-6 and TRBJ2-1; possibly TRBD1 for D (6 bases). The CDR3 extends over 14 amino acids. Trimming removed 8 bases at V and 5 bases at J, with 16 bases between. CDR1 and CDR2 (germline): MNHNY, SVGAGI (reference sequence).

V is TRBV27 and J is TRBJ1-2; 8 positions match TRBD1. The CDR3 loop spans 15 amino acids. Germline trimming cut 8 bases from V and 0 bases from J; bases unmatched to any gene: 8. Germline V gives CDR1 MNHEY, CDR2 SMNVEV (reference sequence). The CDR3 sequence is CASSDREEANYGYTF. The CDR3 region has the DNA TGTGCCAGCTCGGACAGGGAAGAGGCTAACTATGGCTACACCTTC.

The rearrangement joins TRBV12-5 to TRBJ2-1; 10 nucleotides align to TRBD1. The CDR3 consists of 14 residues. The germline gives CDR1 LGHNT, CDR2 FRNRAP. The trim removed 6 bases at V and 5 bases at J, leaving 4 bases unmatched. The CDR3 sequence is CASGPGQGHNEQFF. Written as DNA, the CDR3 is TGTGCTAGTGGCCCGGGACAGGGGCACAATGAGCAGTTCTTC.

The chain uses TRBV5-4 and TRBJ2-7; 10 bases line up with TRBD1. Germline V gives CDR1 SGHNT, CDR2 YYREEE (reference sequence). J gave up 1 base and V 4 bases, and 5 bases lay outside the gene matches. The CDR3 consists of 15 residues. The CDR3 spells CASSVDRGLSYEQYV. The CDR3 DNA sequence: TGTGCCAGCAGCGTCGACAGGGGGCTTTCCTACGAGCAGTACGTC.

The count of this clone is one. The chain uses TRBV27 and TRBJ1-2, with 8 bases aligning to TRBD1. V dropped 8 bases and J dropped 0; count of bases not matched to a gene: 11. CDR1 MNHEY and CDR2 SMNVEV come from the germline V gene (reference sequence). This CDR3 has 16 residues. CDR3 coding DNA: TGTGCCAGCCGAAGAGCAGGGGGCGCCTCTAACTATGGCTACACCTTC. This codes for CASRRAGGASNYGYTF.

This clone has just a few counts. This chain links TRBV12-5 with TRBJ1-2; 10 bases agree with TRBD1. V shed 1 base and J 6 bases; nucleotides not matched to a gene: 2. Looked up from germline, CDR1 is LGHNT and CDR2 is FRNRAP. CDR3 length: 14 residues. This chain's CDR3 is CASGLGTGGNGYTF. As DNA, the CDR3 is TGTGCTAGTGGTTTGGGGACAGGGGGAAATGGCTACACCTTC.

This rearrangement joins TRBV27 to TRBJ2-5; D possibly corresponds to TRBD1 (5 bases). Germline loops: CDR1 MNHEY, CDR2 SMNVEV (reference sequence). The CDR3 has 17 amino acids. The germline V and J ends were trimmed by 5 bases and 5 bases, with 24 bases remaining between them. This CDR3 reads CASSPIVGAGIRETQYF. The CDR3 DNA is TGTGCCAGCAGTCCCATCGTAGGGGCAGGCATAAGGGAGACCCAGTACTTC.

The genes are TRBV14 and TRBJ2-7; D gene ambiguous. In germline, CDR1 is SGHDN, CDR2 FVKESK. The CDR3 runs to 14 residues. V lost 1 base, J lost 6 bases, and 13 bases lay in between. The CDR3 loop reads CASSQGTLWGEQYF. The CDR3 nucleotides read TGTGCCAGCAGCCAAGGCACTCTCTGGGGCGAGCAGTACTTC.

This chain uses TRBV27 with TRBJ2-3; TRBD2 agrees at 12 bases. The germline V gene encodes CDR1 MNHEY and CDR2 SMNVEV (reference sequence). This CDR3 comprises 17 residues. J was trimmed by 0 bases and V by 5 bases; bases with no gene match: 6. The DNA of the CDR3 is TGTGCCAGCAGTCCCGGGACTAGCGGGCTCAGCACAGATACGCAGTATTTT. This codes for CASSPGTSGLSTDTQYF.